Following are 17 T cell receptor beta chains from one sample sequenced in a study of T cells in Graves' hyperthyroidism and ophthalmopathy. Researchers amplified the TCR beta CDR3 regions from RNA transcripts. Initially, a first-round RT-PCR of the TCR CDR3 employed the HTBI primer set. Each CDR3 protein gets one entry after TCRdb re-called the multiplex PCR reads with MiXCR. The sample lists about 600,000 distinct CDR3 sequences, 16% occurring once. Sequences were obtained from blood. These receptors were collected from a woman aged 40 to 49 with Graves' ophthalmopathy.

This clonotype turned up a few times. This chain uses TRBV5-8 with TRBJ2-2, with D possibly matching TRBD1 (6 bases). Germline V gives CDR1 SGHTS, CDR2 YDEGEE. There are 17 residues in the CDR3. Trimming stripped 4 bases from V and 0 bases from J, with 16 bases between. The CDR3 protein is CASSPGTRSSNTGELFF. Written as DNA, the CDR3 is TGTGCCAGCAGCCCCGGGACACGGAGTTCGAACACCGGGGAGCTGTTTTTT.

This clonotype was found many times. The chain is built from TRBV20-1 and TRBJ2-1; 9 bases are shared with TRBD2. The J segment lost 7 bases and the V segment lost 0 bases, leaving 7 bases of the junction unmatched. Germline V gene data show CDR1 as DFQATT and CDR2 as SNEGSKA (reference sequence). This CDR3 comprises 15 residues. The CDR3 region has the DNA TGCAGTGCTAGAGATAGCGGGGGCCAGAAGAATGAGCAGTTCTTC. This sequence encodes CSARDSGGQKNEQFF.

The gene calls are TRBV6-1 and TRBJ1-6; D possibly corresponds to TRBD1 (6 bases). The length of the CDR3 is 17 residues. The ends were cut back, 5 bases at V and 0 bases at J, with 14 bases in the middle. The germline V gene encodes CDR1 MNHNS and CDR2 SASEGT. The CDR3 region has the DNA TGTGCCAGCAGTCTACAACAGGGAAGCTCCTATAATTCACCCCTCCACTTT. Its protein is CASSLQQGSSYNSPLHF.

The sample holds a few counts of this clonotype. The V call is TRBV7-3, the J call TRBJ2-2; 10 nucleotides match TRBD2. V was pared by 4 bases and J by 5 bases, with 7 bases of the junction left unmatched. Germline V CDR1 and CDR2: SGHTA, FQGTGA. CDR3 length: 16 amino acids. The CDR3: CASSSIQGLATGELFF. The CDR3 bases are TGTGCCAGCAGCTCGATACAGGGACTAGCGACCGGGGAGCTGTTTTTT.

This clonotype was seen ten or more times. The CDR3 nucleotides read TGTGCCAGCAGTGAGGGCAACTCCTACGAGCAGTACTTC. Amino acid sequence: CASSEGNSYEQYF. The rearrangement joins TRBV2 to TRBJ2-7; D uncertain. From germline, CDR1 is SNHLY and CDR2 FYNNEI. CDR3 length: 13 amino acids. V shed 3 bases and J shed 0 bases, with 6 bases lying between them.

The chain combines TRBV18 with TRBJ1-3; D gene unclear. The germline V and J ends were trimmed by 2 bases and 4 bases, with 15 bases remaining between them. The CDR3 runs 16 residues. Germline CDR1 and CDR2: KGHSH and LQKENI. The DNA of the CDR3 is TGTGCCAGCTCACCAGAAACAGCTTCGCGGGGAAACACCATATATTTT. It encodes CASSPETASRGNTIYF.

This clonotype was seen at least ten times. The chain carries TRBV5-1 and TRBJ2-3, with D possibly being TRBD1 (6 bases). CDR3 length: 16 amino acids. Germline V gives CDR1 SGHRS, CDR2 YFSETQ. Trimming removed 4 bases at V and 1 base at J, with 16 bases between. The CDR3 loop is CASSGLTGYGTDTQYF. CDR3 DNA sequence: TGCGCCAGCAGCGGGCTCACAGGGTACGGCACAGATACGCAGTATTTT.

The chain uses TRBV5-1 and TRBJ1-2; D is uncertain. The V gene lost 0 bases and the J gene lost 4 bases, with 7 bases spanning the gap. There are 13 residues in the CDR3. Germline V gene lookup returns CDR1 SGHRS and CDR2 YFSETQ. As DNA, the CDR3 is TGCGCCAGCAGCTTGGGGGTCATCTATGGCTACACCTTC. Translating it yields CASSLGVIYGYTF.

This clonotype was seen a handful of times. The chain is built from TRBV7-6 and TRBJ2-3, with 9 bases that match TRBD2. J was trimmed by 6 bases and V by 8 bases; bases with no gene match: 9. The CDR3 loop spans 14 amino acids. Germline CDR1 reads SGHVS; CDR2 reads FNYEAQ. For the CDR3, the DNA is TGTGCCAGCGGGGGTAGCGGGGGTCTTGATACGCAGTATTTT. Residues: CASGGSGGLDTQYF.

V and J are TRBV29-1 and TRBJ1-4, with D uncertain. CDR1 SQVTM and CDR2 ANQGSEA come from the germline V gene. CDR3 length: 15 residues. Trimming shortened V by 0 bases and J by 0 bases, and 8 bases separated the two germline ends. The DNA of the CDR3 is TGCAGCGTTGAAGACCCCGGAGCAACTAATGAAAAACTGTTTTTT. It is translated as CSVEDPGATNEKLFF.

This clonotype was observed a few times. This chain connects TRBV7-9 to TRBJ2-7; possible D gene TRBD2, 6 bases. This CDR3 has 14 amino acids. Germline CDR1 reads SEHNR; CDR2 reads FQNEAQ (reference sequence). V was cut by 2 bases and J by 8 bases, with 16 bases left in between. The CDR3 protein is CASSLTGSFSKQYF. The CDR3 nucleotides read TGTGCCAGCAGCTTAACCGGGAGCTTTTCCAAGCAGTACTTC.

This clonotype appeared a few times. This chain uses TRBV7-9 with TRBJ2-5; D remains ambiguous. The length of the CDR3 is 13 residues. The germline V and J ends were trimmed by 4 bases and 5 bases, with 11 bases remaining between them. CDR1 is SEHNR, CDR2 FQNEAQ, per germline (reference sequence). The CDR3 spells CASSYGRTETQYF. In DNA form, the CDR3 reads TGTGCCAGCAGCTACGGACGGACGGAGACCCAGTACTTC.

The sample holds a few counts of this clonotype. The CDR3 sequence is CASSSGSSNQPQHF. DNA of the CDR3: TGTGCCAGCAGTTCGGGGAGTAGCAATCAGCCCCAGCATTTT. J is TRBJ1-5 and V is TRBV3-1; D is undetermined. Germline CDR1 LGHDT, CDR2 YNNKEL (reference sequence). This CDR3 has 14 residues. Trimming removed 6 bases from V and 0 bases from J, with 9 bases in between.

This clonotype was seen only a few times. V usage is TRBV20-1 and J usage is TRBJ2-2, with D unresolved. Germline CDR1 reads DFQATT; CDR2 reads SNEGSKA (reference sequence). V gave up 3 bases and J gave up 4 bases, with 12 bases separating them. This CDR3 is built from 14 residues. CDR3 DNA: TGCAGTGCTAGGTTTGGCGGACCCACCGGGGAGCTGTTTTTT. It translates to CSARFGGPTGELFF.

At least ten counts were recorded for this clonotype. The chain has TRBV2 and TRBJ2-5; D remains ambiguous. The V and J ends lost 6 bases and 5 bases respectively, with 13 bases between them. The CDR3 loop spans 13 amino acids. Germline V gene data show CDR1 as SNHLY and CDR2 as FYNNEI. The CDR3 DNA sequence: TGTGCCAGCAGGGACCCCCGGGCCGAGACCCAGTACTTC. Residues: CASRDPRAETQYF.

This clonotype was seen only a few times. The chain couples TRBV5-1 to TRBJ2-2, with D unresolved. Between the trimmed V and J ends, which lost 5 bases and 2 bases, there was a span of 10 bases. CDR1 and CDR2 (germline): SGHRS, YFSETQ. This CDR3 spans 14 amino acids. The CDR3 reads CASSVQDNTGELFF. The CDR3 bases are TGCGCCAGCAGTGTACAAGATAACACCGGGGAGCTGTTTTTT.

This clonotype was observed at least ten times. The chain couples TRBV20-1 to TRBJ2-1; D perhaps matches TRBD2 (6 bases). CDR3 length: 13 residues. The germline V and J ends were trimmed by 4 bases and 3 bases, with 10 bases remaining between them. Germline-derived CDR1 and CDR2 are DFQATT and SNEGSKA (reference sequence). Here the CDR3 DNA reads TGCAGTGCTACGGGGGACCTCTACAATGAGCAGTTCTTC. As protein: CSATGDLYNEQFF.